This TCR beta chain comes out of a study of T cells after posttransplantation cyclophosphamide. Sequenced by immunoSEQ multiplex PCR; TCRdb stores in-frame clones only, minus some. The repertoire consists of some 40,000 clones, none detected only once. At least ten counts were recorded for this clone. Its target is unknown. Regarding the study as a whole: After PTCy, TRB diversity resembled that of CNI/methotrexate controls. Blood and skin or GI T cell repertoires showed limited TRB overlap. Later post-transplant blood repertoires were often dominated by donor CD8+ memory clones.

Looked up from germline, CDR1 is SGHKS and CDR2 is YYEKEE (reference sequence). The CDR3 sequence is 14 residues long. V gave up 2 bases and J gave up 1 base, with 9 bases separating them. Peripheral blood was collected from the related graft donor on the marrow donation day. The clonotype comes from a man aged 25-40 years in good health and a related stem cell transplant donor. Source material: PBMCs. The J gene is TRBJ1-1, the V gene TRBV5-5, with a weak D call TRBD1 (5 bases). Written as DNA, the CDR3 is TGTGCCAGCAGCTTCTTAGACAGGAACACTGAAGCTTTCTTT. Its translation is CASSFLDRNTEAFF.